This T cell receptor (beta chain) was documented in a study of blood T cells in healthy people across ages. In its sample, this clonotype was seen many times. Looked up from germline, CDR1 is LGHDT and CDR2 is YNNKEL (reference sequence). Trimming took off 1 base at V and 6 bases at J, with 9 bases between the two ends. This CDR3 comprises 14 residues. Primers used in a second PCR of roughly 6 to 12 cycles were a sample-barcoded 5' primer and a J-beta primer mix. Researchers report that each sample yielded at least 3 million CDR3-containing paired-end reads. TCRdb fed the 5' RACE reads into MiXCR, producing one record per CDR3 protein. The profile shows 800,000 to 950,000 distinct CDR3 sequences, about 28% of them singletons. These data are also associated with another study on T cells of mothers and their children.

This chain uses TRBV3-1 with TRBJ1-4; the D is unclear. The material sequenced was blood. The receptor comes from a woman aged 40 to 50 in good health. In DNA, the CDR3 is TGTGCCAGCAGCCAAGTGGCAGGTTATGAAAAACTGTTTTTT. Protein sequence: CASSQVAGYEKLFF.